The 24 T cell receptor beta chains presented below share a single source sample, sequenced in a study of blood T cell repertoires in COVID-19. Measured with immunoSEQ multiplex PCR; TCRdb has only the in-frame clones, and not every one. The sample has just over 150,000 clones, roughly 90% seen once. The material sequenced was peripheral blood. The receptor source for this set is a young man with COVID-19, enrolled during active disease.

The V gene is TRBV18, the J gene TRBJ1-2; 7 nucleotides agree with TRBD1. Germline V gives CDR1 KGHSH, CDR2 LQKENI. After removal of 3 bases from V and 13 bases from J, the junction contained 11 bases not matched to a gene. This CDR3 spans 13 amino acids. CDR3 region: CASSPGTAMASTF. The CDR3 nucleotides are TGTGCCAGCTCACCGGGGACAGCTATGGCTAGCACCTTC.

This sequence joins TRBV27 and TRBJ2-7, with TRBD2 identical over 8 bases. The CDR3 runs to 14 residues. Per the germline V gene, CDR1 is MNHEY and CDR2 is SMNVEV (reference sequence). V was clipped by 4 bases and J by 2 bases; unmatched bases: 4. The DNA for the CDR3 is TGTGCCAGCAGTTACGGGGGGGGCCCCTACGAGCAGTACTTC. Its translation is CASSYGGGPYEQYF.

The genes are TRBV6-5 and TRBJ1-3, with D unclear. There are 15 residues in the CDR3. Trimming took 5 bases from V and 0 from J, leaving 11 bases between them. CDR1 is MNHEY, CDR2 SVGAGI, per germline. The CDR3 reads CASSRRGDSGNTIYF. The CDR3, as DNA: TGTGCCAGCAGTCGTCGAGGAGACTCTGGAAACACCATATATTTT.

The V gene is TRBV11-3, the J gene TRBJ2-7, with TRBD2 as a possible D gene (5 bases). V was trimmed by 1 base and J by 1 base, leaving 11 bases between them. Germline values: CDR1 SGHNT, CDR2 YENEEA. This CDR3 is 15 amino acids long. The CDR3 here is CASSLGPGGSYEQYF. The CDR3 nucleotides are TGTGCCAGCAGCTTAGGGCCCGGAGGTTCCTACGAGCAGTACTTC.

The chain links TRBV4-2 to TRBJ1-5; D is perhaps TRBD1 (6 bases). The CDR3 contains 18 residues. Trimming removed 0 bases from V and 6 bases from J, with 21 bases in between. The germline V gene has CDR1 LGHNA and CDR2 YNFKEQ. The CDR3 loop reads CASSQDLGAGDGGQPQHF. The CDR3 DNA follows: TGTGCCAGCAGCCAAGATTTGGGGGCAGGGGATGGAGGTCAGCCCCAGCATTTT.

The sample holds one count of this clone. This rearrangement joins TRBV5-6 to TRBJ1-2, with D tentatively TRBD1 (5 bases). This CDR3 comprises 13 residues. V dropped 4 bases and J dropped 6 bases, with 13 bases sitting between them. Germline assignment: CDR1 SGHDT and CDR2 YYEEEE. The CDR3 sequence: CASSADNVDGYTF. The CDR3 nucleotides are TGTGCCAGCAGCGCGGACAATGTGGATGGCTACACCTTC.

The V call is TRBV24-1, the J call TRBJ2-5; 7 bases agree with TRBD1. The CDR3 is 13 residues long. With V trimmed by 7 bases and J by 3 bases, 4 bases remained unmatched. CDR1 and CDR2 from the germline V gene are KGHDR and SFDVKD. The CDR3 sequence: CATSDDREETQYF. The CDR3 DNA reads TGTGCCACCAGCGACGACAGGGAAGAGACCCAGTACTTC.

This chain connects TRBV3-1 (or the pseudogene TRBV3-2) to TRBJ1-1; D not resolved. V shed 5 bases and J shed 0 bases, with 10 bases lying between them. The CDR3 loop spans 14 amino acids. The germline V gene has CDR1 LGHDT and CDR2 YNNKEL (reference sequence). CDR3 DNA sequence: TGTGCCAGCAGCTTAGACACCTTGAACACTGAAGCTTTCTTT. Protein sequence: CASSLDTLNTEAFF.

The J gene is TRBJ1-6, the V gene TRBV27, with 7 positions matching TRBD1. J gave up 7 bases and V 10 bases, and 10 bases lay outside the gene matches. This CDR3 has 14 residues. Germline V lookup: CDR1 MNHEY, CDR2 SMNVEV (reference sequence). CDR3 loop: CATGAGQANSPLHF. The CDR3 nucleotides are TGTGCCACTGGGGCCGGACAGGCCAATTCACCCCTCCACTTT.

V is TRBV27 and J is TRBJ1-2; a weak D match, TRBD1 (5 bases). This CDR3 region has 15 residues. Germline loops: CDR1 MNHEY, CDR2 SMNVEV (reference sequence). V was shortened by 6 bases and J by 0 bases, with 14 bases between the two germline ends. The DNA for the CDR3 is TGTGCCAGCAGGCAGGGTGGGGTATCTAACTATGGCTACACCTTC. Translation: CASRQGGVSNYGYTF.

The chain couples TRBV28 to TRBJ1-1, with a tentative D call TRBD1 (6 bases). Germline V gives CDR1 MDHEN, CDR2 SYDVKM. The V and J ends lost 3 bases and 4 bases respectively, with 12 bases between them. The CDR3 is 14 residues long. CDR3 DNA: TGTGCCAGCAGTTTCAGTCTAGGGGGCACTGAAGCTTTCTTT. Protein product: CASSFSLGGTEAFF.

The V call is TRBV19, the J call TRBJ1-2; TRBD1 matches at 8 bases. The CDR3 runs to 13 residues. The V gene end was trimmed by 6 bases and the J gene end by 8 bases; junction bases not matched to a gene: 8. Germline V CDR1 and CDR2: LNHDA, SQIVND (reference sequence). DNA of the CDR3: TGTGCCAGTAGGCTAGGACAGGGAGGAGGCTACACCTTC. It translates to CASRLGQGGGYTF.

V and J are TRBV9 and TRBJ2-7; D ambiguous. Deletions cut 0 bases from V and 1 base from J, with 11 bases between. This CDR3 is 15 amino acids long. In germline, CDR1 is SGDLS, CDR2 YYNGEE. CDR3 in amino acids: CASSVGTGLSYEQYF. The DNA for the CDR3 is TGTGCCAGCAGCGTAGGCACGGGTCTATCCTACGAGCAGTACTTC.

The chain couples TRBV19 to TRBJ1-2; a possible D gene is TRBD1 (6 bases). The CDR3 is made up of 17 amino acids. The V end lost 0 bases, the J end lost 1 base, and 15 bases lay between the germline ends. CDR1 and CDR2 (germline): LNHDA, SQIVND (reference sequence). DNA for the CDR3: TGTGCCAGTAGTATAGATCTGGAGCAGGGGATTAACTATGGCTACACCTTC. Its translation: CASSIDLEQGINYGYTF.

The chain uses TRBV6-2 or TRBV6-3 and TRBJ2-7; weak D call: TRBD2 (6 bases). The germline V and J ends were trimmed by 5 bases and 2 bases, with 22 bases remaining between them. The CDR3 is 17 residues long. CDR1 and CDR2 (germline): MNHEY, SVGEGT. CDR3 nucleotide sequence: TGTGCCAGCAGTCCCGGTGGGAACCGGGGGAAAACCTACGAGCAGTACTTC. Protein: CASSPGGNRGKTYEQYF.

The chain carries TRBV7-9 and TRBJ2-1, with 9 bases aligning to TRBD2. The CDR3 loop spans 15 amino acids. CDR1 SEHNR and CDR2 FQNEAQ come from the germline V gene (reference sequence). V dropped 1 base and J dropped 8; count of bases not matched to a gene: 6. The CDR3 here is CASSLGLAVEDEQFF. CDR3 in DNA: TGTGCCAGCAGCTTAGGACTAGCGGTGGAAGATGAGCAGTTCTTC.

The CDR3 here is CASSNSNPGLAGDSYNEQFF. CDR3 in DNA: TGTGCCAGCAGTAACTCCAACCCGGGACTAGCGGGAGACTCCTACAATGAGCAGTTCTTC. The chain uses TRBV28 and TRBJ2-1; 14 bases map to TRBD2. This CDR3 is 20 amino acids long. V lost 5 bases, J lost 0 bases, and 12 bases stayed unmatched. Germline V gives CDR1 MDHEN, CDR2 SYDVKM.

The chain joins TRBV4-3 to TRBJ2-7; D remains ambiguous. V lost 0 bases and J lost 3, with 12 bases in between. The length of the CDR3 is 15 residues. The germline V gene encodes CDR1 LGHNA and CDR2 YSLEER. The DNA for the CDR3 is TGCGCCAGCAGCCAAGATTATTTTAACGGCTACGAGCAGTACTTC. Protein product: CASSQDYFNGYEQYF.

This clone was seen just once. The chain carries TRBV24-1 and TRBJ1-5; maybe TRBD1 (6 bases). This CDR3 region has 16 residues. Germline lookup yields CDR1 KGHDR and CDR2 SFDVKD. Deletions cut 9 bases from V and 2 bases from J, with 19 bases between. CDR3 nucleotides: TGTGCCACCCCTTGGGCCAGCGGACAGTGCAATCAGCCCCAGCATTTT. This translates into CATPWASGQCNQPQHF.

The CDR3 DNA follows: TGTGCCAGCTCACGACTAGCGGGGGAGACCCAGTACTTC. Its protein is CASSRLAGETQYF. This chain links TRBV18 with TRBJ2-5, with 11 bases aligning to TRBD2. The CDR3 loop spans 13 amino acids. The germline CDR1 and CDR2 sequences are KGHSH and LQKENI. The V and J ends lost 4 bases and 5 bases, in that order; junction bases with no gene match: 0. Looking up the rest from reference TRBV18 and TRBJ2-5 gives the full variable domain: NAGVMQNPRHLVRRRGQEARLRCSPMKGHSHVYWYRQLPEEGLKFMVYLQKENIIDESGMPKERFSAEFPKEGPSILRIQQVVRGDSAAYFCASSRLAGETQYFGPGTRLLVL.

The genes are TRBV7-9 and TRBJ1-1; no definite D call. The CDR3 runs 14 residues. Germline CDR1 is SEHNR and CDR2 is FQNEAQ (reference sequence). The V and J ends lost 1 base and 4 bases respectively, with 10 bases between them. The CDR3 DNA sequence: TGTGCCAGCAGCTTAGATTTGGAGTCCACTGAAGCTTTCTTT. Protein product: CASSLDLESTEAFF. Supplemented by reference TRBV7-9 and TRBJ1-1, the full variable domain reads DTGVSQNPRHKITKRGQNVTFRCDPISEHNRLYWYRQTLGQGPEFLTYFQNEAQLEKSRLLSDRFSAERPKGSFSTLEIQRTEQGDSAMYLCASSLDLESTEAFFGQGTRLTVV.

V gene TRBV6-2 or TRBV6-3 combines with J gene TRBJ2-7, with 7 bases that match TRBD1. The length of the CDR3 is 14 residues. Germline V lookup: CDR1 MNHEY, CDR2 SVGEGT. V dropped 4 bases and J dropped 0; count of bases not matched to a gene: 3. DNA of the CDR3: TGTGCCAGCAGTTCAGGGGGTGGCTCCTACGAGCAGTACTTC. This gives the protein CASSSGGGSYEQYF.

The chain carries TRBV4-2 and TRBJ2-3; 11 bases fit TRBD2. The CDR3 spans 15 residues. After removal of 4 bases from V and 5 bases from J, the junction contained 5 bases not matched to a gene. The germline V gene encodes CDR1 LGHNA and CDR2 YNFKEQ. The CDR3 region has the DNA TGTGCCAGCAGCCTCCTGACTAGCGGGGAAGATACGCAGTATTTT. Protein product: CASSLLTSGEDTQYF.

About this clone itself: The same CDR3 also results from other DNA sequences found in this sample. The J gene is TRBJ1-2, the V gene TRBV7-2; 9 bases are shared with TRBD1. The CDR3 spans 14 residues. V lost 5 bases to trimming and J lost 3 bases; unmatched junction nucleotides: 4. From germline, CDR1 is SGHTA and CDR2 FQGNSA. The CDR3 region is CASSPRTGDYGYTF. Here the CDR3 DNA reads TGTGCCAGCAGCCCCCGGACAGGGGACTATGGCTACACCTTC.